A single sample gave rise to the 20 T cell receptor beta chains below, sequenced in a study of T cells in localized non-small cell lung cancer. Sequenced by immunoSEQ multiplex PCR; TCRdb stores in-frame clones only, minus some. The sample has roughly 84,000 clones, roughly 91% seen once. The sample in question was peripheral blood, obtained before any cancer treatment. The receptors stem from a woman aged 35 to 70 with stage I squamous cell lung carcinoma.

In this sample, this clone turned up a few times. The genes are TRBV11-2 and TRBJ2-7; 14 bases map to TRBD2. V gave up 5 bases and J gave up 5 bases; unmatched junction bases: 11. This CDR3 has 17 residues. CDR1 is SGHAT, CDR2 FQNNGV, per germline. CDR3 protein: CASSPNGLAGGMDEQYF. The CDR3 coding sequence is TGTGCCAGCAGCCCGAATGGACTAGCGGGGGGTATGGACGAGCAGTACTTC. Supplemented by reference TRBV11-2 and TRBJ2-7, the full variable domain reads EAGVAQSPRYKIIEKRQSVAFWCNPISGHATLYWYQQILGQGPKLLIQFQNNGVVDDSQLPKDRFSAERLKGVDSTLKIQPAKLEDSAVYLCASSPNGLAGGMDEQYFGPGTRLTVT.

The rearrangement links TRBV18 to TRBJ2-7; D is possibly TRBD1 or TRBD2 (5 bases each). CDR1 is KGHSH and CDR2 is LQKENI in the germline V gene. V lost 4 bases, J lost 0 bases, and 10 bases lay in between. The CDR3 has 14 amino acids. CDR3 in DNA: TGTGCCAGCTCACGAGGGGCGTCCTCCTACGAGCAGTACTTC. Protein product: CASSRGASSYEQYF. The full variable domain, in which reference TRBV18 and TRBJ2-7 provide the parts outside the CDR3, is NAGVMQNPRHLVRRRGQEARLRCSPMKGHSHVYWYRQLPEEGLKFMVYLQKENIIDESGMPKERFSAEFPKEGPSILRIQQVVRGDSAAYFCASSRGASSYEQYFGPGTRLTVT.

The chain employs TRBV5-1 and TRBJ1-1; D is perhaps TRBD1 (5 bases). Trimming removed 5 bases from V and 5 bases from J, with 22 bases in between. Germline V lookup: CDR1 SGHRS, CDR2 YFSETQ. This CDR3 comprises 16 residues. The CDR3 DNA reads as TGCGCCAGCAGAGCCAATCCTCAGGGAGGACGGACTGAAGCTTTCTTT. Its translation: CASRANPQGGRTEAFF.

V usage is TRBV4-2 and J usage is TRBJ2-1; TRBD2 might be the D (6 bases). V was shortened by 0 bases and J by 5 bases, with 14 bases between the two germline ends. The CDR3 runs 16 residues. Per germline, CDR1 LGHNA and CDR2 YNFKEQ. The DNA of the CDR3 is TGTGCCAGCAGCCAAGACGGGAGTGTAAGGGACAATGAGCAGTTCTTC. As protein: CASSQDGSVRDNEQFF.

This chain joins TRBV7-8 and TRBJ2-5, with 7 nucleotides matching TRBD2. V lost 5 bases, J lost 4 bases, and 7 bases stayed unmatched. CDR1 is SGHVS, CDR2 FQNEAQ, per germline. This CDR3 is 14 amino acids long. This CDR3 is CASSISGGGETQYF. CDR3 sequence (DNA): TGTGCCAGCAGCATATCGGGGGGTGGAGAGACCCAGTACTTC. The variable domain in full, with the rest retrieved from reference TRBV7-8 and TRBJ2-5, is GAGVSQSPRYKVAKRGQDVALRCDPISGHVSLFWYQQALGQGPEFLTYFQNEAQLDKSGLPSDRFFAERPEGSVSTLKIQRTQQEDSAVYLCASSISGGGETQYFGPGTRLLVL.

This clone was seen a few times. The CDR3 bases are TGTGCCAGCAGCCAAGAAGGACTAGCGGGGGGGCCCTACAATGAGCAGTTCTTC. Its translation is CASSQEGLAGGPYNEQFF. This sequence joins TRBV4-2 and TRBJ2-1; 15 bases map to TRBD2. V lost 0 bases and J lost 2; bases outside the gene matches: 2. CDR1 and CDR2 (germline): LGHNA, YNFKEQ. This CDR3 has 18 residues.

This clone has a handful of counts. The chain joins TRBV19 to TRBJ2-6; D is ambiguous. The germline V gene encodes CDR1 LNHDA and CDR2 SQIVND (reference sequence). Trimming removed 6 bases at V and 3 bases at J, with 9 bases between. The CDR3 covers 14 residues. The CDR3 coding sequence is TGTGCCAGTAGATCCCTTGTTGGGGCCAACGTCCTGACTTTC. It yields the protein CASRSLVGANVLTF.

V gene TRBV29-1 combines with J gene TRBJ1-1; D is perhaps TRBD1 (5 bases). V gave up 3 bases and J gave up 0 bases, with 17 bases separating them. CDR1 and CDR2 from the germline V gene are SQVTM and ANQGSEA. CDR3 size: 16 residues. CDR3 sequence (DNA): TGCAGCGTTGACGGGTGGAGGGACCTAATGAACACTGAAGCTTTCTTT. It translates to CSVDGWRDLMNTEAFF.

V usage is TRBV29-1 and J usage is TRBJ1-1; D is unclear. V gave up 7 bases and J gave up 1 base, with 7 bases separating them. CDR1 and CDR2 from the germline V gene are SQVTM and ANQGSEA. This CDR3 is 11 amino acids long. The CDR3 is CSAVENTEAFF. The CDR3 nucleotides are TGCAGCGCTGTCGAGAACACTGAAGCTTTCTTT.

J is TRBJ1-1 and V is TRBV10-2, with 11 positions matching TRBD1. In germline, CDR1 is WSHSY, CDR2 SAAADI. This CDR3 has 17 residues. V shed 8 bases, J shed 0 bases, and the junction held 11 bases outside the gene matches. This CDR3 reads CASRLGDRGLVNTEAFF. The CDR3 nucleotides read TGCGCCAGCCGATTAGGGGACAGGGGGTTAGTGAACACTGAAGCTTTCTTT.

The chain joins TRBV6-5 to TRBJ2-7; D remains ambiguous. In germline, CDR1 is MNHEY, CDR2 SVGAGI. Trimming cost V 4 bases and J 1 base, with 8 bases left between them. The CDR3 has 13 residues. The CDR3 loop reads CASSSPGSYEQYF. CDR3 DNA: TGTGCCAGCAGTTCCCCCGGGTCCTACGAGCAGTACTTC.

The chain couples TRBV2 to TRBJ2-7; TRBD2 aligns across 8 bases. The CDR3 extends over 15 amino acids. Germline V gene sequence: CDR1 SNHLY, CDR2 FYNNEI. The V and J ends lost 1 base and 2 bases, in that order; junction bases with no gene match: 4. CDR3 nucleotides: TGTGCCAGCAGTGAAGGGACTAGCAGAACCTACGAGCAGTACTTC. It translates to CASSEGTSRTYEQYF.

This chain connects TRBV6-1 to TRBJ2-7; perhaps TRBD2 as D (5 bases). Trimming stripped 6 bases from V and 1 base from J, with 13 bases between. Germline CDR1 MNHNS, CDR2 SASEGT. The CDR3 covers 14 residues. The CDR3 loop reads CASSLTGTSYEQYF. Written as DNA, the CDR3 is TGTGCCAGCAGCCTTACGGGAACTTCCTACGAGCAGTACTTC.

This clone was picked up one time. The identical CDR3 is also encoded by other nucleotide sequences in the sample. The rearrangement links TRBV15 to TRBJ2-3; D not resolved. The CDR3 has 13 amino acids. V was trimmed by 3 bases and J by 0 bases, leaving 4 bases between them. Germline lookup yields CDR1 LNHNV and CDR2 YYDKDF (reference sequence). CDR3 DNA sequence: TGTGCCACCAGCAGGGGGAGCACAGATACGCAGTATTTT. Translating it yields CATSRGSTDTQYF.

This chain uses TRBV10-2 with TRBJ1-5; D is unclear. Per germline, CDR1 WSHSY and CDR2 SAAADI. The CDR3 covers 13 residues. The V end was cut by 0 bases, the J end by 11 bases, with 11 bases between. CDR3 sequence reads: CASSESLLESQHF. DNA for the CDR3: TGCGCCAGCAGTGAGTCACTCCTCGAATCCCAGCATTTT.

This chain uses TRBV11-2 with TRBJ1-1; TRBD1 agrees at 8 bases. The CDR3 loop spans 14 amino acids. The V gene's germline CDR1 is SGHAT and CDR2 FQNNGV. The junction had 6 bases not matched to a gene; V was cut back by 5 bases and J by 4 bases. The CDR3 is CASSRDRIGTEAFF. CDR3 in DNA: TGTGCCAGCAGCCGGGACAGGATCGGCACTGAAGCTTTCTTT.

The chain's CDR3 is CASSLQGASQETQYF. The CDR3 bases are TGCGCCAGCAGCCTGCAGGGGGCGAGCCAAGAGACCCAGTACTTC. The rearrangement links TRBV5-1 to TRBJ2-5; 8 positions match TRBD1. Germline V gene sequence: CDR1 SGHRS, CDR2 YFSETQ. The V segment lost 4 bases and the J segment 1 base; nucleotides outside the gene matches: 6. This CDR3 contains 15 residues.

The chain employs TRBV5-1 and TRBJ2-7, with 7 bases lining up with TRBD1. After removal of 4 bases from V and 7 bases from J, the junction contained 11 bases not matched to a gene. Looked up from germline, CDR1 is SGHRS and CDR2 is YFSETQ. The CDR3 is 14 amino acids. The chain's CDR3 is CASSLGHTQGEQYF. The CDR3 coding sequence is TGCGCCAGCAGCCTGGGACATACACAGGGGGAGCAGTACTTC.

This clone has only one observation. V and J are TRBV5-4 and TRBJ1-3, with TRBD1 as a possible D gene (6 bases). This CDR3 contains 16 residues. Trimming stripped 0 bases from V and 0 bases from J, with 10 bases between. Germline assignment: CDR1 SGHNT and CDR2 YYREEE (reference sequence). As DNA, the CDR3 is TGTGCCAGCAGCTTGGCCGGGACACTCTCTGGAAACACCATATATTTT. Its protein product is CASSLAGTLSGNTIYF.

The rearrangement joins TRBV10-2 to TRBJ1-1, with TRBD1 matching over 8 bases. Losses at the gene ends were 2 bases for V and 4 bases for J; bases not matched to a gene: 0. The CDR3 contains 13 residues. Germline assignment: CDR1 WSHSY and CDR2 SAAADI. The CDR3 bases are TGCGCCAGCAGTGAGACAGGGGGCACTGAAGCTTTCTTT. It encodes CASSETGGTEAFF.